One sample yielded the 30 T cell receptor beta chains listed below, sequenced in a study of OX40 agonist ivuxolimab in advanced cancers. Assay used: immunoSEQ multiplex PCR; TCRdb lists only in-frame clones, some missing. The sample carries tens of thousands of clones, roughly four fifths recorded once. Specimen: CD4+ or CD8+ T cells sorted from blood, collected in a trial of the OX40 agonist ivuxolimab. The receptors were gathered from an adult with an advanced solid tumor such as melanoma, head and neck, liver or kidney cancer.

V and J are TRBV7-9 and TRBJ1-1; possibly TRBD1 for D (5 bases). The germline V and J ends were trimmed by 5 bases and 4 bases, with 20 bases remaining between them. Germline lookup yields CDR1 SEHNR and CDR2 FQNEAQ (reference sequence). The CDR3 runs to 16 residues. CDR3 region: CASSPAAGSTGTEAFF. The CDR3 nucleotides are TGTGCCAGCAGCCCGGCGGCAGGGAGTACGGGCACTGAAGCTTTCTTT. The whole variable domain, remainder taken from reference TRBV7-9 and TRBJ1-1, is DTGVSQNPRHKITKRGQNVTFRCDPISEHNRLYWYRQTLGQGPEFLTYFQNEAQLEKSRLLSDRFSAERPKGSFSTLEIQRTEQGDSAMYLCASSPAAGSTGTEAFFGQGTRLTVV.

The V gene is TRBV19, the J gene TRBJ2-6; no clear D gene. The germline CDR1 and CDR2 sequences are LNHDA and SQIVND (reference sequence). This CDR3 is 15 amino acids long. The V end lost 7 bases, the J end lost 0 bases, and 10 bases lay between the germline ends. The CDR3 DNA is TGTGCCAGTACCGGCGCCCACTCTGGGGCCAACGTCCTGACTTTC. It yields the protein CASTGAHSGANVLTF. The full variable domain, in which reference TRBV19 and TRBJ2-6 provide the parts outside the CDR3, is DGGITQSPKYLFRKEGQNVTLSCEQNLNHDAMYWYRQDPGQGLRLIYYSQIVNDFQKGDIAEGYSVSREKKESFPLTVTSAQKNPTAFYLCASTGAHSGANVLTFGAGSRLTVL.

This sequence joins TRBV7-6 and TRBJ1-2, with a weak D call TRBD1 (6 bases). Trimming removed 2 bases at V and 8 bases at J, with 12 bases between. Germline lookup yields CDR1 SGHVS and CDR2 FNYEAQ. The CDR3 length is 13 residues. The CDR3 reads CASSLLAGEGYTF. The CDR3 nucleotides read TGTGCCAGCAGCTTACTGGCAGGGGAAGGCTACACCTTC. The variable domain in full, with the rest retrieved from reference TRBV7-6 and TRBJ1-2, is GAGVSQSPRYKVTKRGQDVALRCDPISGHVSLYWYRQALGQGPEFLTYFNYEAQQDKSGLPNDRFSAERPEGSISTLTIQRTEQRDSAMYRCASSLLAGEGYTFGSGTRLTVV.

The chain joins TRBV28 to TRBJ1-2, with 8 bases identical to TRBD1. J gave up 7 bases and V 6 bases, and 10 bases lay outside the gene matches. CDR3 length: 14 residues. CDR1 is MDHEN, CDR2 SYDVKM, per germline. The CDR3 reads CASRYTDRGGGYTF. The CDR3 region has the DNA TGTGCCAGCAGATACACCGACAGGGGAGGTGGCTACACCTTC.

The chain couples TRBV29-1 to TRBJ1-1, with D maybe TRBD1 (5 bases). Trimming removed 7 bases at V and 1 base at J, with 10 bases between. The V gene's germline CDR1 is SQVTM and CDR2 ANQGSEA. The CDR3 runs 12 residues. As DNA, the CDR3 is TGCAGCGGCCAGGGACCGAACACTGAAGCTTTCTTT. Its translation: CSGQGPNTEAFF.

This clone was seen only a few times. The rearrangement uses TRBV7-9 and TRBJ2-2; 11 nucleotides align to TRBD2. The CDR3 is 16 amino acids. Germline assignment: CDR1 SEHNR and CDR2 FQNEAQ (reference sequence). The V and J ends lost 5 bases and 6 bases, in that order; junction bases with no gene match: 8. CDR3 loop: CASSPPSGRSAGELFF. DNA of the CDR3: TGTGCCAGCAGCCCCCCTAGCGGGAGGTCGGCCGGGGAGCTGTTTTTT.

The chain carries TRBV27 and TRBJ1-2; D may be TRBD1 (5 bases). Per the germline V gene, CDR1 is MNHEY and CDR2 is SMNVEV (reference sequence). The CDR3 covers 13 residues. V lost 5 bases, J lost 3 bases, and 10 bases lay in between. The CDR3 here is CASSPGTYYGYTF. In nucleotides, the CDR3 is TGTGCCAGCAGTCCCGGGACGTACTATGGCTACACCTTC.

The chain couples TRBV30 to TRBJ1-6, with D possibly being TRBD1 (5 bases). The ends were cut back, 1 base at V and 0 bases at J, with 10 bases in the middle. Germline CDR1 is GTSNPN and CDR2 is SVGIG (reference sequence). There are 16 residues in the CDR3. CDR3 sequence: CAWSAGRVSYNSPLHF. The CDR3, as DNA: TGTGCCTGGAGTGCAGGGCGAGTCTCCTATAATTCACCCCTCCACTTT.

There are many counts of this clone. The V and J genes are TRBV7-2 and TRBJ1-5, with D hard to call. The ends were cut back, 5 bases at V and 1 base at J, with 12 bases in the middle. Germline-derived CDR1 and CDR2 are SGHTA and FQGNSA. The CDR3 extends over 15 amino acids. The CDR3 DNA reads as TGTGCCAGCAGCCCGTGGACGGAAAGCAATCAGCCCCAGCATTTT. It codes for CASSPWTESNQPQHF.

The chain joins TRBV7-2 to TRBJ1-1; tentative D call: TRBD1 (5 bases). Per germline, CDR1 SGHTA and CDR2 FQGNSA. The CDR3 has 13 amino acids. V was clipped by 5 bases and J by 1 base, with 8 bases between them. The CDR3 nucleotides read TGTGCCAGCAGCACGGGACCGAACACTGAAGCTTTCTTT. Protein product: CASSTGPNTEAFF.

The CDR3 region has the DNA TGTGCCTTAAAGCCGCGCACACTAGCGAAAGGGGAGACCCAGTACTTC. Its translation: CALKPRTLAKGETQYF. The rearrangement links TRBV30 to TRBJ2-5; 7 bases map to TRBD2. Germline V gene lookup returns CDR1 GTSNPN and CDR2 SVGIG (reference sequence). The V gene end was trimmed by 7 bases and the J gene end by 5 bases; junction bases not matched to a gene: 19. This CDR3 is built from 16 residues.

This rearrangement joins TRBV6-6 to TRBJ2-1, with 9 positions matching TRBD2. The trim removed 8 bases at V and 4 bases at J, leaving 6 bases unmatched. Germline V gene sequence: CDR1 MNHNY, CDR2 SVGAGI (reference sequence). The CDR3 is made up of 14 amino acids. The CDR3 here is CASLGGGAYNEQFF. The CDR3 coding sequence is TGTGCCAGCCTGGGCGGGGGGGCATACAATGAGCAGTTCTTC.

Here the CDR3 reads CSARDTWTQYF. CDR3 DNA: TGCAGTGCTAGAGATACGTGGACCCAGTACTTC. The V gene is TRBV20-1, the J gene TRBJ2-5, with unresolved D. Per germline, CDR1 DFQATT and CDR2 SNEGSKA (reference sequence). There are 11 residues in the CDR3. Trimming took off 0 bases at V and 7 bases at J, with 6 bases between the two ends.

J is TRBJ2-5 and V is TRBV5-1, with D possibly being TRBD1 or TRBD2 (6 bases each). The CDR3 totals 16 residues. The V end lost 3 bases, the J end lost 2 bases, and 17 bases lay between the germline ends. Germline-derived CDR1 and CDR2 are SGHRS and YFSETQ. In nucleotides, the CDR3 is TGCGCCAGCAGCTGGGGGCGGGACTCCACACAAGAGACCCAGTACTTC. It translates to CASSWGRDSTQETQYF.

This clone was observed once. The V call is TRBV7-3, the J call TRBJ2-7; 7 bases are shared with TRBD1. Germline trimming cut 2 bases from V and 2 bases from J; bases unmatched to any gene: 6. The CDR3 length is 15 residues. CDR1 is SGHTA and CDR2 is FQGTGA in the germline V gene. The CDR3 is CASSLGLGGAYEQYF. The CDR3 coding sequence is TGTGCCAGCAGCTTAGGGCTAGGGGGCGCCTACGAGCAGTACTTC.

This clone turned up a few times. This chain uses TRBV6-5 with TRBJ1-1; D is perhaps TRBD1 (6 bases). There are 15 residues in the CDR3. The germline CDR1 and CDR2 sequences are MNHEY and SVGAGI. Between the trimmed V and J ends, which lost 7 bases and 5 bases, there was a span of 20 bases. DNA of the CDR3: TGTGCCAGCAATAACTGGGGGCGGATTTGGACTGAAGCTTTCTTT. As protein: CASNNWGRIWTEAFF.

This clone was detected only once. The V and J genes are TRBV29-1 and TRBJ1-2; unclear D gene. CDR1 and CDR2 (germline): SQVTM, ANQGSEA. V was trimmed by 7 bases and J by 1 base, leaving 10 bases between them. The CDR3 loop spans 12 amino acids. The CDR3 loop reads CSGKDVNYGYTF. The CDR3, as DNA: TGCAGCGGAAAAGATGTTAACTATGGCTACACCTTC.

CDR3 nucleotide sequence: TGTGCCAGTAGTATATCAACAGGGCAAGGAAACACCATATATTTT. This gives the protein CASSISTGQGNTIYF. The chain has TRBV19 and TRBJ1-3; D perhaps matches TRBD1 (6 bases). V lost 2 bases and J lost 4, with 12 bases in between. The CDR3 runs 15 residues. Germline V gene sequence: CDR1 LNHDA, CDR2 SQIVND (reference sequence).

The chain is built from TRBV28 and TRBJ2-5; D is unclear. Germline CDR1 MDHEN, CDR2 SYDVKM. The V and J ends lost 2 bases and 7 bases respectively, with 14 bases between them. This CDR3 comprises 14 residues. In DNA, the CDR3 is TGTGCCAGCAGTTTAGAAGTGGGTCCCAGGACCCAGTACTTC. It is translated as CASSLEVGPRTQYF.

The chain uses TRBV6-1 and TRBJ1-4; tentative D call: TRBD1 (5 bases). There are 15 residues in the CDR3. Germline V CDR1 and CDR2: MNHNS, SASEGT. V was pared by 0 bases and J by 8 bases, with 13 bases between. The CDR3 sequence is CASSEALPGGEKLFF. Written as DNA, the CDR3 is TGTGCCAGCAGTGAAGCGCTTCCGGGGGGAGAAAAACTGTTTTTT.

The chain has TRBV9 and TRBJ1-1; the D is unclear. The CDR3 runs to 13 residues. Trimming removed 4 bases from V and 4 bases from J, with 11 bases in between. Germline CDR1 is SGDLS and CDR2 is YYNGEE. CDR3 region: CASSPFRSTEAFF. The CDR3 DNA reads TGTGCCAGCAGCCCGTTTAGGTCCACTGAAGCTTTCTTT.

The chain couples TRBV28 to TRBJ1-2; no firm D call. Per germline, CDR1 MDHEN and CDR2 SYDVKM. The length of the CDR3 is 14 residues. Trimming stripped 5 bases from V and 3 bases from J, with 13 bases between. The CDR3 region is CASSVDGPYYGYTF. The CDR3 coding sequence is TGTGCCAGCAGTGTGGACGGACCCTACTATGGCTACACCTTC.

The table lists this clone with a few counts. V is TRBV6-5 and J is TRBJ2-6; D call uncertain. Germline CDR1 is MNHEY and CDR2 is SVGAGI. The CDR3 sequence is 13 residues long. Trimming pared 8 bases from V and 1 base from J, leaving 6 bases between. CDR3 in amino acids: CASLGSGANVLTF. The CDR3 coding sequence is TGTGCCAGCCTTGGGTCTGGGGCCAACGTCCTGACTTTC.

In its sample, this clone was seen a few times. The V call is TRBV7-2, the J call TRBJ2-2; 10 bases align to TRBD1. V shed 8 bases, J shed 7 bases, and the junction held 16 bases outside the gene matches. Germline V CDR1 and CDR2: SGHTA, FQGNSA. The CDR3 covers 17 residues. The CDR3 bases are TGTGCCAGCCCCGGCCGGGACAGGGGCCTCAGGGGCGGGGAGCTGTTTTTT. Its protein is CASPGRDRGLRGGELFF.

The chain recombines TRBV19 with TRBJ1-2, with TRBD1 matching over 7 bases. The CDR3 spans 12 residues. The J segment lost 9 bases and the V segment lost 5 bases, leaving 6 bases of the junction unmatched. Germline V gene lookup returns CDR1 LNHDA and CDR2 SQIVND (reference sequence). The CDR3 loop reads CASSLDRARYTF. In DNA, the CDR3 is TGTGCCAGTAGTCTTGACAGGGCCCGCTACACCTTC.

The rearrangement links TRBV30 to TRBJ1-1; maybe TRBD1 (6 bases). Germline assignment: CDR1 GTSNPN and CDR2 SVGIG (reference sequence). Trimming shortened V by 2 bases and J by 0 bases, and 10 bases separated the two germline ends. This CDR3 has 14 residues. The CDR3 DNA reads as TGTGCCTGGAGTAAGACAGGTTTGAACACTGAAGCTTTCTTT. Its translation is CAWSKTGLNTEAFF.

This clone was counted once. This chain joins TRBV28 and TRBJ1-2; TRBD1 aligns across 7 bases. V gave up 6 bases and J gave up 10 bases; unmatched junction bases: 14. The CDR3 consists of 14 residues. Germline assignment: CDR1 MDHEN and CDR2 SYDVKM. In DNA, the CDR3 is TGTGCCAGCAGCAAATTACGAACAGGGGAGTACTACACCTTC. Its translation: CASSKLRTGEYYTF.

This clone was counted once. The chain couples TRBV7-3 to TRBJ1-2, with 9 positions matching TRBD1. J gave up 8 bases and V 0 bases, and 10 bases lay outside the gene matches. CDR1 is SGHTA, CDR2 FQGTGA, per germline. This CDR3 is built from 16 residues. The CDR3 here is CASSLTGLTGGSGYTF. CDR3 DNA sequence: TGTGCCAGCAGCTTAACGGGGCTCACAGGGGGCAGCGGCTACACCTTC. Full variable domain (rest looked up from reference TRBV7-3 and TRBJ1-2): GAGVSQTPSNKVTEKGKYVELRCDPISGHTALYWYRQSLGQGPEFLIYFQGTGAADDSGLPNDRFFAVRPEGSVSTLKIQRTERGDSAVYLCASSLTGLTGGSGYTFGSGTRLTVV.

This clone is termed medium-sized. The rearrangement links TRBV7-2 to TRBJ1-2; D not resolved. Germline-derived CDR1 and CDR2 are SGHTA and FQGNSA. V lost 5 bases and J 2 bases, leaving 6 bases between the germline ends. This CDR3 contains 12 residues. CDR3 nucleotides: TGTGCCAGCAGCCTTCAAAACTATGGCTACACCTTC. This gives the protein CASSLQNYGYTF.

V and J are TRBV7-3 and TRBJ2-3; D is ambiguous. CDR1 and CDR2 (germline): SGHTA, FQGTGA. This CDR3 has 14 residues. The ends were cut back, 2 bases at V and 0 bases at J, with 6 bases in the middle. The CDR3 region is CASSLGQSTDTQYF. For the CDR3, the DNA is TGTGCCAGCAGCTTAGGGCAGAGCACAGATACGCAGTATTTT.